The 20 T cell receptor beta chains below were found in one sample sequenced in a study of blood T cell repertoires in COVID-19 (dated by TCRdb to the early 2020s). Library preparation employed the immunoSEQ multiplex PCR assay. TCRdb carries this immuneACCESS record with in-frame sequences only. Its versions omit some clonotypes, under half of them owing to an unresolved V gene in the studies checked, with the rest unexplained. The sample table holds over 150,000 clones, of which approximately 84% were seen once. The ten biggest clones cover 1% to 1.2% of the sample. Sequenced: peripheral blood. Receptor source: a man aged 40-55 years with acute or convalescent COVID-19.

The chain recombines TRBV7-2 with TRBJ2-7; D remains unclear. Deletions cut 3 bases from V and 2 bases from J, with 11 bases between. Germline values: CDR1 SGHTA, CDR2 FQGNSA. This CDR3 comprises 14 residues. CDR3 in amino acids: CASSFPRPPYEQYF. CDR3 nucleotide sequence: TGTGCCAGCAGCTTCCCTAGGCCTCCCTACGAGCAGTACTTC.

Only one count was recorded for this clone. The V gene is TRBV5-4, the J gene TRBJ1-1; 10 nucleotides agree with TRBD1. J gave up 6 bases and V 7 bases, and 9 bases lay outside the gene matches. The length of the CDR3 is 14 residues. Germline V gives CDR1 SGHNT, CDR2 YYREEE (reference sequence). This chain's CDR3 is CASGRDRGRAEAFF. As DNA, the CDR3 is TGTGCCAGCGGAAGGGACAGGGGTAGGGCTGAAGCTTTCTTT.

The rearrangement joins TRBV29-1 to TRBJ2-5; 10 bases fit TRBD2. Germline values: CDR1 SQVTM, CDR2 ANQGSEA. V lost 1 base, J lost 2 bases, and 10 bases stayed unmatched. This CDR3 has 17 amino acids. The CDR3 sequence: CSVEAGRTSGDQETQYF. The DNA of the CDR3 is TGCAGCGTTGAAGCGGGGCGGACTAGCGGTGATCAAGAGACCCAGTACTTC. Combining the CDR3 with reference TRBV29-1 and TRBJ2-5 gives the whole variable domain SAVISQKPSRDICQRGTSLTIQCQVDSQVTMMFWYRQQPGQSLTLIATANQGSEATYESGFVIDKFPISRPNLTFSTLTVSNMSPEDSSIYLCSVEAGRTSGDQETQYFGPGTRLLVL.

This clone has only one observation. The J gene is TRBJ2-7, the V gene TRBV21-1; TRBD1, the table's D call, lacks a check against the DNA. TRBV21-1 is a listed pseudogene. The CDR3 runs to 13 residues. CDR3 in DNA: TGTGCCAGGACACGACAGGGGATTTACGAGCAGTACTTC. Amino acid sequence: CARTRQGIYEQYF.

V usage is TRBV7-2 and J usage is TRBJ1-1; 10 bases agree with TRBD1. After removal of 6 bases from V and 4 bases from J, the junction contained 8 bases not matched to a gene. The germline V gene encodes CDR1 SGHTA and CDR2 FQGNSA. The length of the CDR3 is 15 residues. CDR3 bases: TGTGCCAGCAGTTTGACGACAGGGGGCCTCACTGAAGCTTTCTTT. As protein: CASSLTTGGLTEAFF.

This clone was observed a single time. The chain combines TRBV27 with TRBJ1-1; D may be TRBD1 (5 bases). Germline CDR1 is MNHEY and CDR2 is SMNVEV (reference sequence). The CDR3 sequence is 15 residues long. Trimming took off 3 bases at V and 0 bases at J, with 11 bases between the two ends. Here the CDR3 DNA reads TGTGCCAGCAGTTTTAATGGGGCTATGAACACTGAAGCTTTCTTT. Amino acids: CASSFNGAMNTEAFF.

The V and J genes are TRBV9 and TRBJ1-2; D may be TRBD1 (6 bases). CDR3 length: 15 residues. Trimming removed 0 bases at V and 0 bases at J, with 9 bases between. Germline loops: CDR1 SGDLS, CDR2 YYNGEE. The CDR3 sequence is CASSVGGGANYGYTF. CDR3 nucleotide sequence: TGTGCCAGCAGCGTAGGTGGGGGCGCTAACTATGGCTACACCTTC.

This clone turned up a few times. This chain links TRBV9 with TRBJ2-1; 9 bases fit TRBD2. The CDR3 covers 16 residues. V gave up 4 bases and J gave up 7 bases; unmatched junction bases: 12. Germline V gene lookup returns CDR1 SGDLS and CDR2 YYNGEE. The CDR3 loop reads CASSPQLRGGLNEQFF. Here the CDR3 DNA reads TGTGCCAGCAGCCCTCAGTTGCGGGGGGGCCTGAATGAGCAGTTCTTC. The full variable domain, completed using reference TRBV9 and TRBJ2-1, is DSGVTQTPKHLITATGQRVTLRCSPRSGDLSVYWYQQSLDQGLQFLIQYYNGEERAKGNILERFSAQQFPDLHSELNLSSLELGDSALYFCASSPQLRGGLNEQFFGPGTRLTVL.

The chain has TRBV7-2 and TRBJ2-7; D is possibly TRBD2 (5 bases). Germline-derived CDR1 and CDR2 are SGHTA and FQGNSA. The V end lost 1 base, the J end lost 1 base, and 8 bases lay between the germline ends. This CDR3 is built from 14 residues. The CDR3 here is CASSLGRTSYEQYF. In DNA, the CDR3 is TGTGCCAGCAGCTTAGGAAGGACTTCCTACGAGCAGTACTTC. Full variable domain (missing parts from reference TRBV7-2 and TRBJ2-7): GAGVSQSPSNKVTEKGKDVELRCDPISGHTALYWYRQSLGQGLEFLIYFQGNSAPDKSGLPSDRFSAERTGGSVSTLTIQRTQQEDSAVYLCASSLGRTSYEQYFGPGTRLTVT.

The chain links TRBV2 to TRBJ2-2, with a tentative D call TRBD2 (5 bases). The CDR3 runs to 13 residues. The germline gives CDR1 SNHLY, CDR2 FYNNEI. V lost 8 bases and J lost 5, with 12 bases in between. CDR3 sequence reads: CASRETATGELFF. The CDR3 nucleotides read TGTGCCAGCCGGGAAACGGCAACCGGGGAGCTGTTTTTT.

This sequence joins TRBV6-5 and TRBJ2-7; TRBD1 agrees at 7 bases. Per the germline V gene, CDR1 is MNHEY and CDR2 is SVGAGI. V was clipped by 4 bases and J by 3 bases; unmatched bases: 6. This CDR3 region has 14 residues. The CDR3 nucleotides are TGTGCCAGCAGTTCCTCGGACAGGAGCTACGAGCAGTACTTC. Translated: CASSSSDRSYEQYF.

CDR3 protein: CSVNRGSTEAFF. CDR3 nucleotide sequence: TGCAGCGTCAACAGGGGATCCACTGAAGCTTTCTTT. The rearrangement uses TRBV29-1 and TRBJ1-1; 7 bases agree with TRBD1. This CDR3 has 12 residues. The ends lost 6 bases at V and 4 bases at J; junction bases unmatched: 5. CDR1 is SQVTM and CDR2 is ANQGSEA in the germline V gene.

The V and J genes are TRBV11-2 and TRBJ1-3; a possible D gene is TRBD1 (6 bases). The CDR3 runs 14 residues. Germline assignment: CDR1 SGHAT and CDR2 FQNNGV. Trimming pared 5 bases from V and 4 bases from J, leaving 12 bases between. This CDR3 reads CASSVQGSGNTIYF. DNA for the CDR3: TGTGCCAGCAGCGTGCAGGGGTCCGGAAACACCATATATTTT.

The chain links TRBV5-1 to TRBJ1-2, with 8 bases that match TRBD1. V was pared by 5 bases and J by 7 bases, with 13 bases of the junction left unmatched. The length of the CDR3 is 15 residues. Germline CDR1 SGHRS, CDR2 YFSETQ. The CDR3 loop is CASRLPGQEGSGYTF. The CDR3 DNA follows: TGCGCCAGCAGATTACCGGGACAGGAGGGAAGTGGCTACACCTTC.

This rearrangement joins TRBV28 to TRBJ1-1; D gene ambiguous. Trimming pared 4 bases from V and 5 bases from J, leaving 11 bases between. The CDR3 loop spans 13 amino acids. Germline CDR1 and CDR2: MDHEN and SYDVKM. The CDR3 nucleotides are TGTGCCAGCAGTTCCCCAAGTCAGACTGAAGCTTTCTTT. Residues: CASSSPSQTEAFF. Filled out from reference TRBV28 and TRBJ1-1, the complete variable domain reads DVKVTQSSRYLVKRTGEKVFLECVQDMDHENMFWYRQDPGLGLRLIYFSYDVKMKEKGDIPEGYSVSREKKERFSLILESASTNQTSMYLCASSSPSQTEAFFGQGTRLTVV.

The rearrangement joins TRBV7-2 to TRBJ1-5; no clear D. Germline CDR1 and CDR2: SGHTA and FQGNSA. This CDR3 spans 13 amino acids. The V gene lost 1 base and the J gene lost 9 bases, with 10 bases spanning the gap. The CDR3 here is CASSLDFTGPQHF. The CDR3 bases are TGTGCCAGCAGCTTAGATTTTACGGGGCCCCAGCATTTT.

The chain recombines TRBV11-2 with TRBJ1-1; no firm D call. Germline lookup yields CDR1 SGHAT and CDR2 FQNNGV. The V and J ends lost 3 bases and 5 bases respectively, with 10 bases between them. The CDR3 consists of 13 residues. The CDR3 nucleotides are TGTGCCAGCAGCTTCGGATCGGGGACTGAAGCTTTCTTT. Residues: CASSFGSGTEAFF.

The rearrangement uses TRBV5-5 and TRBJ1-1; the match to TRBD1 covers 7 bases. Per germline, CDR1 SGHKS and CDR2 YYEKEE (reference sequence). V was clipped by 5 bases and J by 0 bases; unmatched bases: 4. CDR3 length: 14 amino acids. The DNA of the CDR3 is TGTGCCAGCAGTTTTGGGACAGTGAACACTGAAGCTTTCTTT. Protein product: CASSFGTVNTEAFF.

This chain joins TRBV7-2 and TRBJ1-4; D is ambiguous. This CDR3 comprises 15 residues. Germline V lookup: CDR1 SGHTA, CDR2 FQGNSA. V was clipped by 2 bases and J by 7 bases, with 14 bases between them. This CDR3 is CASSLTGREGEKLFF. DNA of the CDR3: TGTGCCAGCAGCTTAACCGGAAGGGAGGGTGAAAAACTGTTTTTT.

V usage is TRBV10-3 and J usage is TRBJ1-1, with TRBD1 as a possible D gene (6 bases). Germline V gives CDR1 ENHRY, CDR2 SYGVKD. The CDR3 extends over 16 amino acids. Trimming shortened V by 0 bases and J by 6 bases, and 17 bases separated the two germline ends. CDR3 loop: CAISESSQGGFAEAFF. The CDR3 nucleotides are TGTGCCATCAGTGAGTCATCACAGGGTGGGTTCGCTGAAGCTTTCTTT.